Listed below are T cell receptor beta chains from one sample, sequenced in a study of beta chain features in type 1 diabetes. The method was immunoSEQ multiplex PCR; TCRdb's version includes in-frame clones alone and lacks a portion of them. This repertoire shows roughly 100,000 clones, under 30% found once; its top ten account for more than 0.45%. Sequenced: central memory CD4+ T cells from blood. The receptors were gathered from a woman between 18 and 29 years old with type 1 diabetes. CDR3s include the opening cysteine and the closing phenylalanine or tryptophan. Each record gives: D gene, clone size, J gene, V gene, CDR3 DNA, CDR3 protein. D genes are given only for firm matches. Clone size, where shown, is once, few, many, or a class for clones that have expanded.

D gene: NA
clone size: NA
J gene: TRBJ1-1
V gene: TRBV10-3
CDR3 DNA: TGTGCCATCAGTGAGTCGAGAATTAGGGGGGGCGAGACTGAAGCTTTCTTT
CDR3 protein: CAISESRIRGGETEAFF

D gene: NA
clone size: few
J gene: TRBJ1-2
V gene: TRBV7-2
CDR3 DNA: TGTGCCAGCAGCCCCTTCCTGGTGGACGGGGACTATGGCTACACCTTC
CDR3 protein: CASSPFLVDGDYGYTF

D gene: TRBD2
clone size: few
J gene: TRBJ2-7
V gene: TRBV7-8
CDR3 DNA: TGTGCCAGCAGCTCCAGACTAGCGGGAACCTACGAGCAGTACTTC
CDR3 protein: CASSSRLAGTYEQYF

D gene: TRBD2
clone size: few
J gene: TRBJ2-1
V gene: TRBV14
CDR3 DNA: TGTGCCAGCAGCCCCCGACTAGCTTTCAATGAGCAGTTCTTC
CDR3 protein: CASSPRLAFNEQFF

D gene: NA
clone size: NA
J gene: TRBJ2-3
V gene: TRBV20-1
CDR3 DNA: TGCAGTGGAGGAGGATCAGATACGCAGTATTTT
CDR3 protein: CSGGGSDTQYF

D gene: NA
clone size: NA
J gene: TRBJ1-1
V gene: TRBV5-1
CDR3 DNA: TGCGCCAGCAGCTTGGAGCCGGGGAAGGACACTGAAGCTTTCTTT
CDR3 protein: CASSLEPGKDTEAFF

D gene: NA
clone size: NA
J gene: TRBJ1-1
V gene: TRBV28
CDR3 DNA: TGTGCCAGCAGTTTATGGGGTGGCGGGCACACTGAAGCTTTCTTT
CDR3 protein: CASSLWGGGHTEAFF

D gene: TRBD1
clone size: once
J gene: TRBJ2-4
V gene: TRBV7-9
CDR3 DNA: TGTGCCAGCAGCACCCAGACAGGGGCCGCCGCTAGGGCCAAAAACATTCAGTACTTC
CDR3 protein: CASSTQTGAAARAKNIQYF

D gene: NA
clone size: few
J gene: TRBJ2-1
V gene: TRBV6-1
CDR3 DNA: TGTGCCAGCAGCCCACTAAATGAGCAGTTCTTC
CDR3 protein: CASSPLNEQFF

D gene: NA
clone size: few
J gene: TRBJ2-1
V gene: TRBV30
CDR3 DNA: TGTGCCTGGAGTAGAGGAGGTTTTTACAATGAGCAGTTCTTC
CDR3 protein: CAWSRGGFYNEQFF

D gene: TRBD1
clone size: NA
J gene: TRBJ1-1
V gene: TRBV30
CDR3 DNA: TGTGCCTGGAGGGGACAGGGATTAACTGAAGCTTTCTTT
CDR3 protein: CAWRGQGLTEAFF

D gene: TRBD2
clone size: NA
J gene: TRBJ2-5
V gene: TRBV5-1
CDR3 DNA: TGCGCCAGCAGCTTGACTAGCGGGAGGGCCTATGAGACCCAGTACTTC
CDR3 protein: CASSLTSGRAYETQYF

D gene: TRBD1
clone size: NA
J gene: TRBJ2-3
V gene: TRBV5-1
CDR3 DNA: TGCGCCAGCAGCCCCGCCGGGACAGGGGGCACAGATACGCAGTATTTT
CDR3 protein: CASSPAGTGGTDTQYF

D gene: TRBD1
clone size: NA
J gene: TRBJ1-1
V gene: TRBV11-2
CDR3 DNA: TGTGCCAGCAGCTTGGGACAGGGGGGCACTGAAGCTTTCTTT
CDR3 protein: CASSLGQGGTEAFF

D gene: TRBD2
clone size: few
J gene: TRBJ2-7
V gene: TRBV11-2
CDR3 DNA: TGTGCCAGCAGCTTAGGGGCCAGCGGGAGTTACGAGCAGTACTTC
CDR3 protein: CASSLGASGSYEQYF

D gene: NA
clone size: few
J gene: TRBJ1-1
V gene: TRBV30
CDR3 DNA: TGTGCCTGGAGTGTAGGGGCAAAGACTGAAGCTTTCTTT
CDR3 protein: CAWSVGAKTEAFF

D gene: NA
clone size: NA
J gene: TRBJ2-2
V gene: TRBV6-1
CDR3 DNA: TGTGCCAGCAGCGACAGAAACACCGGGGAGCTGTTTTTT
CDR3 protein: CASSDRNTGELFF

D gene: NA
clone size: once
J gene: TRBJ1-2
V gene: TRBV6-4
CDR3 DNA: TGTGCCAGCAGTGTAGACAGGACCTTCTATGGCTACACCTTC
CDR3 protein: CASSVDRTFYGYTF

D gene: NA
clone size: NA
J gene: TRBJ1-1
V gene: TRBV29-1
CDR3 DNA: TGCAGCGTCCTTAGGGACTCTCCTGAAGCTTTCTTT
CDR3 protein: CSVLRDSPEAFF

D gene: NA
clone size: NA
J gene: TRBJ2-5
V gene: TRBV7-2
CDR3 DNA: TGTGCCAGCAGCTTGAATAGCGGACAAGAGACCCAGTACTTC
CDR3 protein: CASSLNSGQETQYF

D gene: TRBD2
clone size: NA
J gene: TRBJ2-5
V gene: TRBV4-1
CDR3 DNA: TGCGCCAGCAGCCAGGTAGCGGGGCAAGAGACCCAGTACTTC
CDR3 protein: CASSQVAGQETQYF

D gene: TRBD1
clone size: NA
J gene: TRBJ2-5
V gene: TRBV9
CDR3 DNA: TGTGCCAGCAGCGTAGATAACGAGACAGGGGATGAGACCCAGTACTTC
CDR3 protein: CASSVDNETGDETQYF

D gene: NA
clone size: NA
J gene: TRBJ1-5
V gene: TRBV19
CDR3 DNA: TGTGCCAGTAGTGGAGGGGTGGATCAGCCCCAGCATTTT
CDR3 protein: CASSGGVDQPQHF

D gene: NA
clone size: few
J gene: TRBJ2-7
V gene: TRBV7-2
CDR3 DNA: TGTGCCAGCAGCTTAGACTTGGGGAGCTCCTACGAGCAGTACTTC
CDR3 protein: CASSLDLGSSYEQYF

D gene: TRBD1
clone size: NA
J gene: TRBJ1-5
V gene: TRBV30
CDR3 DNA: TGTGCCTGGGATACACAGGGGGCGGATCAGCCCCAGCATTTT
CDR3 protein: CAWDTQGADQPQHF

D gene: NA
clone size: NA
J gene: TRBJ2-5
V gene: TRBV28
CDR3 DNA: TGTGCCAGCAAGGGGACTGCGCGTGAGACCCAGTACTTC
CDR3 protein: CASKGTARETQYF

D gene: NA
clone size: few
J gene: TRBJ1-4
V gene: TRBV19
CDR3 DNA: TGTGCCAGTAGTATTCCTGACAGGAGTGGTGAAAAACTGTTTTTT
CDR3 protein: CASSIPDRSGEKLFF

D gene: TRBD2
clone size: NA
J gene: TRBJ2-5
V gene: TRBV28
CDR3 DNA: TGTGCCAGCAGTACCCCGACTAGCGGGGGGAACCAGTACTTC
CDR3 protein: CASSTPTSGGNQYF

D gene: TRBD1
clone size: few
J gene: TRBJ1-2
V gene: TRBV29-1
CDR3 DNA: TGCAGCGTGAACAGGGGGCCTGGCAACTATGGCTACACCTTC
CDR3 protein: CSVNRGPGNYGYTF

D gene: NA
clone size: NA
J gene: TRBJ2-3
V gene: TRBV19
CDR3 DNA: TGTGCCAGTAGTCACGGGTACCGAACAGATACGCAGTATTTT
CDR3 protein: CASSHGYRTDTQYF

D gene: NA
clone size: few
J gene: TRBJ1-5
V gene: TRBV10-2
CDR3 DNA: TGCGCCAGCAGTGAACAGAGCAATCAGCCCCAGCATTTT
CDR3 protein: CASSEQSNQPQHF

D gene: NA
clone size: NA
J gene: TRBJ2-2
V gene: TRBV9
CDR3 DNA: TGTGCCAGCAGCGTCCTGGGGCTAGGGAACGGGGAGCTGTTTTTT
CDR3 protein: CASSVLGLGNGELFF

D gene: NA
clone size: NA
J gene: TRBJ2-7
V gene: TRBV7-2
CDR3 DNA: TGTGCCAGCAGCTCGACAGGCTACGAGCAGTACTTC
CDR3 protein: CASSSTGYEQYF

D gene: TRBD2
clone size: NA
J gene: TRBJ2-1
V gene: TRBV6-6
CDR3 DNA: TGTGCCAGCAGTTACCGCGGGAGGGCCTACAATGAGCAGTTCTTC
CDR3 protein: CASSYRGRAYNEQFF

D gene: NA
clone size: NA
J gene: TRBJ2-1
V gene: TRBV4-3
CDR3 DNA: TGCGCCAGCAGCCAAGTGAGTGGCTACAATGAGCAGTTCTTC
CDR3 protein: CASSQVSGYNEQFF

D gene: TRBD2
clone size: once
J gene: TRBJ2-1
V gene: TRBV15
CDR3 DNA: TGTGCCACCAGCAGAGATCGGACTAGCGGCTACAATGAGCAGTTCTTC
CDR3 protein: CATSRDRTSGYNEQFF

D gene: TRBD2
clone size: few
J gene: TRBJ2-3
V gene: TRBV5-6
CDR3 DNA: TGTGCCAGCAGCCCGGGACTAGCGGGTGGAGATACGCAGTATTTT
CDR3 protein: CASSPGLAGGDTQYF

D gene: NA
clone size: few
J gene: TRBJ2-1
V gene: TRBV21-1
CDR3 DNA: TGTGCCAGCAGCAGGGGGGGCAATGAGCAGTTCTTC
CDR3 protein: CASSRGGNEQFF

D gene: TRBD1
clone size: few
J gene: TRBJ2-7
V gene: TRBV28
CDR3 DNA: TGTGCCAGCAGCCAGGGACAGGGAGGGTACTTC
CDR3 protein: CASSQGQGGYF

D gene: TRBD1
clone size: NA
J gene: TRBJ2-5
V gene: TRBV4-1
CDR3 DNA: TGCGCCAGCAGCCTCTGGGACAGCGAGTCCGGGGAGACCCAGTACTTC
CDR3 protein: CASSLWDSESGETQYF

D gene: NA
clone size: NA
J gene: TRBJ1-3
V gene: TRBV7-9
CDR3 DNA: TGTGCCAGCAGCTTACAGGGCCTAGGGGGAAACACCATATATTTT
CDR3 protein: CASSLQGLGGNTIYF

D gene: TRBD2
clone size: NA
J gene: TRBJ2-1
V gene: TRBV5-1
CDR3 DNA: TGCGCCAGCAGTGAGATAAGCGGGAGGGAATATGAGCAGTTCTTC
CDR3 protein: CASSEISGREYEQFF

D gene: NA
clone size: NA
J gene: TRBJ2-5
V gene: TRBV10-2
CDR3 DNA: TGCGCCAGCACCCTCCCAGGGTCCCAAGAGACCCAGTACTTC
CDR3 protein: CASTLPGSQETQYF